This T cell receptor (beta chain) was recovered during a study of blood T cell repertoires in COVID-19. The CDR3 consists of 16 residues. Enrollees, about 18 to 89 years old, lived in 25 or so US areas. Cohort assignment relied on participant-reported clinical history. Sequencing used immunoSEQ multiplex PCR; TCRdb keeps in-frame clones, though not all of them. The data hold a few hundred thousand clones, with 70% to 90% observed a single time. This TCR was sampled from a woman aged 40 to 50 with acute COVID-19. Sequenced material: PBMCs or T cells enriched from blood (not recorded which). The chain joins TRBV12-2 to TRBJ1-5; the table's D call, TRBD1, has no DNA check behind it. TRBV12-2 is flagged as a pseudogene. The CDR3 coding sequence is TGTGCAAGTCGCTTAGAACCGGCAGGGCCCAATCAGCCCCAGCATTTT. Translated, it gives CASRLEPAGPNQPQHF.